This T cell receptor beta chain was identified in a study of T cells after yellow fever vaccination. Study-level results: On re-exposure, the response was weaker but peaked faster, at day 5 versus 15. Once the booster was given, most primary-vaccination clones reappeared, at 95% to 97% for CD4 and over 70% for CD8.

This clonotype was counted at least ten times. What it binds is not known. 5'RACE template switching generated TCR cDNA, adding a universal primer site and UMIs. One entry per CDR3 protein results from TCRdb running MiXCR on the 5' RACE reads. Seen here are roughly 120,000 distinct CDR3 sequences, around 6.7% observed once, and the top ten hold over 2.5%. V lost 6 bases, J lost 10 bases, and 13 bases stayed unmatched. The CDR3 runs to 15 residues. The clonotype comes from a young man who received the YFV17D yellow fever vaccine. Material: CD4+ T cells sorted from PBMCs, obtained about 49 days after the first yellow fever vaccination. The rearrangement joins TRBV12-3 or TRBV12-4 to TRBJ2-1; 9 bases agree with TRBD2. This CDR3 is CASRRAGGSPGEQFF. The CDR3, as DNA: TGTGCCAGCAGGCGAGCGGGGGGTTCCCCGGGCGAGCAGTTCTTC.